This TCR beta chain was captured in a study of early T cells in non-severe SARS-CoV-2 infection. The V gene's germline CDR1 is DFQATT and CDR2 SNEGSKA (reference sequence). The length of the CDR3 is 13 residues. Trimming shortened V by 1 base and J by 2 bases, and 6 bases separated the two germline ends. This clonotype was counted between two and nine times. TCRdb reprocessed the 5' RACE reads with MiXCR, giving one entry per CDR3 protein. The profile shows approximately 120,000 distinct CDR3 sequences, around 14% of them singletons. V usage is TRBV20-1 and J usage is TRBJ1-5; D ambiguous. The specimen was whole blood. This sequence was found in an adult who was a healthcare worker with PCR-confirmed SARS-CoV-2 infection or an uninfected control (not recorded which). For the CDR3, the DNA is TGCAGTGCTAGAGCCCAGGGCAATCAGCCCCAGCATTTT. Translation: CSARAQGNQPQHF.